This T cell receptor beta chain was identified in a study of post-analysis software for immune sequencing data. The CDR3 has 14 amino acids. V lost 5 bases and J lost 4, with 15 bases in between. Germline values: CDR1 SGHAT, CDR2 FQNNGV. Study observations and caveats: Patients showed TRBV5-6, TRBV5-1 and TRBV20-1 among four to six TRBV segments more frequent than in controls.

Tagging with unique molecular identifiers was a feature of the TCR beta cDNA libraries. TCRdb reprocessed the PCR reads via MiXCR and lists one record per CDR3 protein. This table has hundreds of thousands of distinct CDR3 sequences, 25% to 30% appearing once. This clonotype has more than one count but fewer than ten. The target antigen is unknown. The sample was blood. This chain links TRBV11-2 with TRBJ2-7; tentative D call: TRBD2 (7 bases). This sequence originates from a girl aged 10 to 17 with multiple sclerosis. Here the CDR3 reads CASSRQGTTYEQYF. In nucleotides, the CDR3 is TGTGCCAGCAGCCGGCAGGGGACTACATACGAGCAGTACTTC.